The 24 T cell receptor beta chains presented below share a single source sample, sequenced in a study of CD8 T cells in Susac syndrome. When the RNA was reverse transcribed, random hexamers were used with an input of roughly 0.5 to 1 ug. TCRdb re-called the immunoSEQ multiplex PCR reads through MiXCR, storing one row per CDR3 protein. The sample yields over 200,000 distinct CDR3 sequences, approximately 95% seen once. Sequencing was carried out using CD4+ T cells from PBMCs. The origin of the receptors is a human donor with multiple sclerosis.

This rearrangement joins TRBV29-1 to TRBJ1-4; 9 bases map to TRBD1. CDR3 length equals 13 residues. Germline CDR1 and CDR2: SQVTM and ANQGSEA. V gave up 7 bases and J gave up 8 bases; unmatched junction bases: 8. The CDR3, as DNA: TGCAGCGCCTCCACAGGGGGCGGAGAAAAACTGTTTTTT. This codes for CSASTGGGEKLFF. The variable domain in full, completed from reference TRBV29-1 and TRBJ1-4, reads SAVISQKPSRDICQRGTSLTIQCQVDSQVTMMFWYRQQPGQSLTLIATANQGSEATYESGFVIDKFPISRPNLTFSTLTVSNMSPEDSSIYLCSASTGGGEKLFFGSGTQLSVL.

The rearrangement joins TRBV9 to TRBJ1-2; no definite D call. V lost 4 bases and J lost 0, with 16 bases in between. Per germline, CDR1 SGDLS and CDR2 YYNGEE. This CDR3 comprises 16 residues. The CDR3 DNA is TGTGCCAGCAGCCCCACCAGGACCCCCTCTAACTATGGCTACACCTTC. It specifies CASSPTRTPSNYGYTF.

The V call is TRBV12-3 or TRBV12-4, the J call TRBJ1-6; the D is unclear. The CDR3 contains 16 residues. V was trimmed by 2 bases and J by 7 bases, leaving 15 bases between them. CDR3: CASSLLRPEANSPLHF. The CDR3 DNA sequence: TGTGCCAGCAGTTTATTAAGACCCGAGGCCAATTCACCCCTCCACTTT.

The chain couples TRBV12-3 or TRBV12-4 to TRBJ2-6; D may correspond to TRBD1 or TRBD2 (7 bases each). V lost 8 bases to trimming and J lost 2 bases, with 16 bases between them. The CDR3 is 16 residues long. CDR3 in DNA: TGTGCCAGCTCTCCAGGGGGAGGGACTGGGGCCAACGTCCTGACTTTC. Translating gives CASSPGGGTGANVLTF.

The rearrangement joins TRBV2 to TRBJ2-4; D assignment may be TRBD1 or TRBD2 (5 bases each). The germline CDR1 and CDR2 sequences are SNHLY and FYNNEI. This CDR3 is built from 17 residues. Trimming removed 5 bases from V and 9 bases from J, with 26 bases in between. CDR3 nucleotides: TGTGCCAGCAGTTCACGGCCGGGGCCAAAGGGAAGGAGCATTCAGTACTTC. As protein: CASSSRPGPKGRSIQYF.

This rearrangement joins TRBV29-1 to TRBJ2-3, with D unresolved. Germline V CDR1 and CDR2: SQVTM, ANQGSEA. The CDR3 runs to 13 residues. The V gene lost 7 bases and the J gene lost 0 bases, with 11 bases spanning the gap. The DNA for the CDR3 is TGCAGCGGGCAGGCGGTCAGCACAGATACGCAGTATTTT. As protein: CSGQAVSTDTQYF.

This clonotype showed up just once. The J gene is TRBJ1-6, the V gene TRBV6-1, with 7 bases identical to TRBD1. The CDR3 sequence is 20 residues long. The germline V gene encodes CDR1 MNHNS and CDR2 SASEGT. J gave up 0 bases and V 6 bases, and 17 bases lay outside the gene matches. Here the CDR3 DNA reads TGTGCCAGCAGGTGGGACAGCCTAGGGGGATCTAGCTCCTATAATTCACCCCTCCACTTT. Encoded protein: CASRWDSLGGSSSYNSPLHF.

The CDR3 loop reads CSARGSRELFF. The CDR3 nucleotides read TGCAGTGCTAGGGGGTCCCGGGAGCTGTTTTTT. V usage is TRBV20-1 and J usage is TRBJ2-2; D remains unclear. This CDR3 comprises 11 residues. Germline assignment: CDR1 DFQATT and CDR2 SNEGSKA (reference sequence). V was pared by 3 bases and J by 9 bases, with 8 bases between.

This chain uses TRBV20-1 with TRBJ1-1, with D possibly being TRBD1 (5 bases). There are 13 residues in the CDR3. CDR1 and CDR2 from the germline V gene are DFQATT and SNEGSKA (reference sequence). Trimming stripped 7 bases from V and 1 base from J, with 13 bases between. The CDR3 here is CSGKEGWNTEAFF. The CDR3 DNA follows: TGCAGTGGGAAGGAGGGGTGGAACACTGAAGCTTTCTTT.

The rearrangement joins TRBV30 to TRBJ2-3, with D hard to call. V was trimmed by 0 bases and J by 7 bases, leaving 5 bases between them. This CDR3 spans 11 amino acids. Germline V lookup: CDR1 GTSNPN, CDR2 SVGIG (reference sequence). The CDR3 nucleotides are TGTGCCTGGAGTGTACAGTATACGCAGTATTTT. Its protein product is CAWSVQYTQYF.

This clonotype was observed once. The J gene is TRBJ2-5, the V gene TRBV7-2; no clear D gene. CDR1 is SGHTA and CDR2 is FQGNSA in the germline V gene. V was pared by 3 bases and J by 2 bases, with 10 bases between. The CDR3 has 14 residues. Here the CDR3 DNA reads TGTGCCAGCAGCTTTTTTGGGTTTCAAGAGACCCAGTACTTC. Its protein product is CASSFFGFQETQYF.

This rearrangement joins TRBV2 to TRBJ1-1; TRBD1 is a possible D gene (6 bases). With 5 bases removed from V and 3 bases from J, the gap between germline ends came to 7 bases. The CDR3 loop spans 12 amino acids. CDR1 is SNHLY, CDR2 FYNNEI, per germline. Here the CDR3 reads CASSTGYTEAFF. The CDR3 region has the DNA TGTGCCAGCAGTACAGGGTACACTGAAGCTTTCTTT.

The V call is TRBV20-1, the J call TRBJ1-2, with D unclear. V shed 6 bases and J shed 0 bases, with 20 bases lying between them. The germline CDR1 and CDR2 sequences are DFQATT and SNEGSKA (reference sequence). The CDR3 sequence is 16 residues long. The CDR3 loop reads CSAKGPESHSNYGYTF. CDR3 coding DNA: TGCAGTGCCAAAGGGCCAGAGTCCCATTCTAACTATGGCTACACCTTC.

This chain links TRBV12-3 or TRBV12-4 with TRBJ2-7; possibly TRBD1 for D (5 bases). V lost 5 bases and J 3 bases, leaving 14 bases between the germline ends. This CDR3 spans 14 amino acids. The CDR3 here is CASSLQVSGYEQYV. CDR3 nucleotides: TGTGCCAGCAGTCTACAGGTATCGGGCTACGAGCAGTACGTC.

CDR3 loop: CSAPLAGGRGDTQYF. The DNA of the CDR3 is TGCAGTGCGCCACTAGCGGGGGGGAGAGGAGATACGCAGTATTTT. The chain employs TRBV20-1 and TRBJ2-3; 13 nucleotides line up with TRBD2. CDR3 length: 15 residues. V was clipped by 6 bases and J by 5 bases; unmatched bases: 8. Germline V lookup: CDR1 DFQATT, CDR2 SNEGSKA (reference sequence).

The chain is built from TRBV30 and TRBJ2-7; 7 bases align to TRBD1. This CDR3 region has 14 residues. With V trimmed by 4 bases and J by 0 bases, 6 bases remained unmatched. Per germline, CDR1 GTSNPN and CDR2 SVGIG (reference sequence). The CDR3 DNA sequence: TGTGCCTGGACACGGACAGGTCGCTCCTACGAGCAGTACTTC. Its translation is CAWTRTGRSYEQYF.

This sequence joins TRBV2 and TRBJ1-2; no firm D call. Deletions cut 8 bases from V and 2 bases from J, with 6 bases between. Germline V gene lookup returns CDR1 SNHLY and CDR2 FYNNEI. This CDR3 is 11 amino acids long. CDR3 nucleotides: TGTGCCAGCGGGCTGAACTATGGCTACACCTTC. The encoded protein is CASGLNYGYTF.

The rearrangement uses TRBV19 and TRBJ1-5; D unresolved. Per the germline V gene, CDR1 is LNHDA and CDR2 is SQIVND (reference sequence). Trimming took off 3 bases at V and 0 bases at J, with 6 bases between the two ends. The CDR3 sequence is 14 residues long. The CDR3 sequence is CASSMRYSNQPQHF. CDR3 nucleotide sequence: TGTGCCAGTAGTATGCGGTATAGCAATCAGCCCCAGCATTTT.

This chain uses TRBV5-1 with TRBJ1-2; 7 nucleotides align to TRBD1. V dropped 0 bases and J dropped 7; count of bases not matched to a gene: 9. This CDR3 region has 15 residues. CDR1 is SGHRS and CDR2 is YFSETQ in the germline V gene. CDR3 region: CASSLAGDSGLGYTF. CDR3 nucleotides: TGCGCCAGCAGCTTGGCTGGGGACAGTGGTCTTGGCTACACCTTC.

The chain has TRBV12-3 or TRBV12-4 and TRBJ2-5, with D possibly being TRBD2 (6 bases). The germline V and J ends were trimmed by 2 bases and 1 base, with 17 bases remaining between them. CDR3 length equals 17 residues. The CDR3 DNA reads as TGTGCCAGCAGTTTATTCTGGGACTCCGGGACCCAAGAGACCCAGTACTTC. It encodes CASSLFWDSGTQETQYF.

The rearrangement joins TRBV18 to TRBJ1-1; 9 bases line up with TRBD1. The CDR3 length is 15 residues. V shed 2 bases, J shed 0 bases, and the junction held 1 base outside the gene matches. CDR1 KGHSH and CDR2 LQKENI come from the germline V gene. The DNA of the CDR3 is TGTGCCAGCTCACCAGGGACAGGGCTGAACACTGAAGCTTTCTTT. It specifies CASSPGTGLNTEAFF.

CDR3 nucleotide sequence: TGCAGTGCTTGGACAGGGGGAGACACTGAAGCTTTCTTT. Its protein is CSAWTGGDTEAFF. The V and J genes are TRBV20-1 and TRBJ1-1, with 10 bases matching TRBD1. Per the germline V gene, CDR1 is DFQATT and CDR2 is SNEGSKA (reference sequence). V trimming: 5 bases; J trimming: 3 bases; junction bases outside the gene matches: 3. The length of the CDR3 is 13 residues.

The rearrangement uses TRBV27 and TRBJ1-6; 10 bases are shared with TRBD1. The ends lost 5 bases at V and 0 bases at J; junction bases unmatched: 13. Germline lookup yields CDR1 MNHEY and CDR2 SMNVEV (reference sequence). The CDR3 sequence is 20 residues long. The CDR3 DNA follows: TGTGCCAGCAGTAGCCGGGACAGGGGTCTATTCAGCTCCTATAATTCACCCCTCCACTTT. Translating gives CASSSRDRGLFSSYNSPLHF.

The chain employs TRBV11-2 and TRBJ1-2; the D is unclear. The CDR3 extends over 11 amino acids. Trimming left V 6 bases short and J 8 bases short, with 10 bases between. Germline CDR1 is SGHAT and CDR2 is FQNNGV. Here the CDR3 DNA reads TGTGCCAGCAGGACTATTGGCGGCTACACCTTC. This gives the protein CASRTIGGYTF.